This entry lists 24 T cell receptor beta chains sequenced from one sample in a study of T cells in Graves' hyperthyroidism and ophthalmopathy (dated by TCRdb to between 2019 and 2020). Library method: multiplex PCR. The run used an Illumina HiSeq 2000. The TCR beta CDR3 regions were amplified from the RNA transcripts. For the first round of RT-PCR on the TCR CDR3, the HTBI primer set was used together with the Qiagen OneStep RT-PCR kit. TCRdb reworked the public reads: Q25 trimming with fastp, MiXCR clone assembly, productive beta chains retained. Entries are consolidated by CDR3 protein sequence, retaining the most common genes and DNA. Within this sample are over 250,000 distinct CDR3 sequences, with approximately 21% of them counted one time only. The top ten clones comprise around 60% of the sample. Sequenced sample: blood. The receptor set was obtained from a man aged 25 to 40 with Graves' ophthalmopathy.

This clonotype was detected many times. The V gene is TRBV11-2, the J gene TRBJ2-1; TRBD2 matches at 12 bases. Looked up from germline, CDR1 is SGHAT and CDR2 is FQNNGV. This CDR3 spans 17 amino acids. V was clipped by 1 base and J by 9 bases; unmatched bases: 10. The CDR3 sequence: CASSLVLVSSGRAEQFF. The CDR3 bases are TGTGCCAGCAGCTTAGTCCTTGTGTCTAGCGGGAGGGCTGAGCAGTTCTTC.

This clonotype showed up just a few times. This chain joins TRBV5-1 and TRBJ2-1, with D hard to call. Germline CDR1 and CDR2: SGHRS and YFSETQ. The CDR3 is 15 amino acids. Trimming removed 2 bases from V and 0 bases from J, with 9 bases in between. The CDR3 protein is CASSFRPSSYNEQFF. CDR3 sequence (DNA): TGCGCCAGCAGCTTCAGGCCAAGCTCCTACAATGAGCAGTTCTTC.

This chain uses TRBV29-1 with TRBJ2-7; weak D call: TRBD2 (5 bases). The V and J ends lost 4 bases and 2 bases respectively, with 21 bases between them. Germline values: CDR1 SQVTM, CDR2 ANQGSEA. This CDR3 region has 16 residues. DNA for the CDR3: TGCAGCGTTGGACGGGATCCCTCATGGTCAACCTACGAGCAGTACTTC. It specifies CSVGRDPSWSTYEQYF.

This clonotype was seen at least ten times. V usage is TRBV20-1 and J usage is TRBJ2-1; D is unclear. Germline V gives CDR1 DFQATT, CDR2 SNEGSKA (reference sequence). The CDR3 length is 14 residues. V was shortened by 4 bases and J by 0 bases, with 10 bases between the two germline ends. For the CDR3, the DNA is TGCAGTGCTAACCCAAGCCCCTCCTACAATGAGCAGTTCTTC. Its translation: CSANPSPSYNEQFF.

V is TRBV18 and J is TRBJ2-1, with 11 bases that match TRBD2. There are 15 residues in the CDR3. In germline, CDR1 is KGHSH, CDR2 LQKENI. V shed 4 bases and J 6 bases; nucleotides not matched to a gene: 5. The CDR3 spells CASSRLAGQINEQFF. As DNA, the CDR3 is TGTGCCAGCTCACGACTAGCGGGACAAATCAATGAGCAGTTCTTC.

This clonotype was picked up a small number of times. The V and J genes are TRBV7-2 and TRBJ1-3; D not certain. The CDR3 is 15 residues long. Looked up from germline, CDR1 is SGHTA and CDR2 is FQGNSA. The V gene lost 1 base and the J gene lost 0 bases, with 7 bases spanning the gap. The CDR3 DNA follows: TGTGCCAGCAGCTTAGTTCCAAGCTCTGGAAACACCATATATTTT. Translated: CASSLVPSSGNTIYF.

This clonotype was detected many times. The chain is built from TRBV18 and TRBJ1-1; D is possibly TRBD1 (6 bases). Germline lookup yields CDR1 KGHSH and CDR2 LQKENI. This CDR3 comprises 15 residues. Trimming removed 6 bases from V and 4 bases from J, with 18 bases in between. The CDR3 DNA sequence: TGTGCCAGCTCGGGCGAACAAGGAGGGGGCACTGAAGCTTTCTTT. Translated: CASSGEQGGGTEAFF.

The chain carries TRBV24-1 and TRBJ2-2; possible D gene TRBD2, 6 bases. V lost 7 bases and J 7 bases, leaving 12 bases between the germline ends. Germline V lookup: CDR1 KGHDR, CDR2 SFDVKD. The CDR3 spans 13 residues. CDR3 nucleotides: TGTGCCACCAGGGACTATAGAGGCGGGGAGCTGTTTTTT. Translated: CATRDYRGGELFF.

This clonotype was counted a few times. This chain links TRBV11-2 with TRBJ2-1; the match to TRBD2 covers 7 bases. The CDR3 runs 13 residues. Germline lookup yields CDR1 SGHAT and CDR2 FQNNGV. The trim removed 1 base at V and 15 bases at J, leaving 9 bases unmatched. The CDR3, as DNA: TGTGCCAGCAGCTTAGGTCCAGTGGGAGGGTGGTTCTTC. It encodes CASSLGPVGGWFF.

CDR3 in DNA: TGTGCCAGCTACGCAGGGACTGTACCTTACGAGCAGTACTTC. Amino acid sequence: CASYAGTVPYEQYF. The J gene is TRBJ2-7, the V gene TRBV6-2 or TRBV6-3; D possibly corresponds to TRBD2 (6 bases). CDR3 size: 14 residues. The germline V gene has CDR1 MNHEY and CDR2 SVGEGT. Deletions cut 8 bases from V and 4 bases from J, with 18 bases between.

The chain carries TRBV27 and TRBJ2-1, with D unresolved. The germline gives CDR1 MNHEY, CDR2 SMNVEV (reference sequence). The CDR3 runs to 13 residues. Trimming took off 5 bases at V and 6 bases at J, with 11 bases between the two ends. The CDR3 region is CASSEKDLNEQFF. CDR3 nucleotides: TGTGCCAGCAGTGAAAAGGATCTCAATGAGCAGTTCTTC.

In this sample, this clonotype turned up a few times. A read error may account for a junction end that differs from germline. The rearrangement uses TRBV11-3 and TRBJ2-3; no firm D call. Germline V gene sequence: CDR1 SGHNT, CDR2 YENEEA. The CDR3 is made up of 14 amino acids. The CDR3 is CASRLDGPFDTQYF. In nucleotides, the CDR3 is TGTGCCAGCAGATTAGACGGTCCGTTTGATACGCAGTATTTT.

This chain connects TRBV6-1 to TRBJ2-1; D call uncertain. Germline assignment: CDR1 MNHNS and CDR2 SASEGT. This CDR3 has 14 residues. V was shortened by 7 bases and J by 0 bases, with 10 bases between the two germline ends. CDR3 in DNA: TGTGCCAGCATTCCCTCGCTCTCCTACAATGAGCAGTTCTTC. Its protein is CASIPSLSYNEQFF.

This clonotype was found many times. The chain links TRBV6-1 to TRBJ1-2; tentatively, D is TRBD1 (6 bases). Germline lookup yields CDR1 MNHNS and CDR2 SASEGT. The CDR3 is 15 residues long. V dropped 2 bases and J dropped 7 bases, with 17 bases sitting between them. The CDR3 coding sequence is TGTGCCAGCAGTGAATCACAGGGTGTTCCGTCTGGCTACACCTTC. Protein sequence: CASSESQGVPSGYTF.

The rearrangement joins TRBV5-6 to TRBJ2-7; TRBD2 is a possible D gene (6 bases). V was pared by 3 bases and J by 4 bases, with 17 bases between. Germline CDR1 reads SGHDT; CDR2 reads YYEEEE. This CDR3 region has 15 residues. CDR3 bases: TGTGCCAGCAGCTCCCAACTAGCCTCTTCGTACGAGCAGTACTTC. It translates to CASSSQLASSYEQYF.

Comment on this clonotype: A much larger clone lies a single base off, so this may be a read error. The chain links TRBV5-1 to TRBJ2-3; the match to TRBD1 covers 7 bases. Germline V gene sequence: CDR1 SGHRS, CDR2 YFSETQ. V lost 5 bases to trimming and J lost 1 base; unmatched junction nucleotides: 7. This CDR3 is built from 15 residues. In DNA form, the CDR3 reads TGCGCCAGCAGTCCGACAGGGTTTGGCACAGATACGCAGTATTTT. Translation: CASSPTGFGTDTQYF.

Only a few counts were recorded for this clonotype. V and J are TRBV11-3 and TRBJ1-3; a weak D match, TRBD1 (6 bases). Germline CDR1 is SGHNT and CDR2 is YENEEA. CDR3 size: 16 residues. The V end was cut by 3 bases, the J end by 3 bases, with 15 bases between. This CDR3 reads CASSLIPGAGGNTIYF. CDR3 sequence (DNA): TGTGCCAGCAGCTTGATCCCGGGGGCAGGTGGAAACACCATATATTTT.

V usage is TRBV19 and J usage is TRBJ2-1; D not resolved. The CDR3 loop spans 16 amino acids. The V and J ends lost 0 bases and 8 bases respectively, with 17 bases between them. Germline V gene sequence: CDR1 LNHDA, CDR2 SQIVND (reference sequence). The CDR3 protein is CASSIDRYPTAYEQFF. CDR3 nucleotide sequence: TGTGCCAGTAGTATAGATCGTTACCCCACCGCGTATGAGCAGTTCTTC.

On this clonotype: A much larger clone differs from this one at a single base, so this may be a read error. The chain employs TRBV24-1 and TRBJ2-3; D could derive from TRBD1 or TRBD2 (6 bases each). The germline V and J ends were trimmed by 3 bases and 5 bases, with 14 bases remaining between them. The CDR3 contains 15 residues. Germline lookup yields CDR1 KGHDR and CDR2 SFDVKD. CDR3 amino acids: CATSDPRGAEDTQYF. In DNA form, the CDR3 reads TGTGCCACCAGTGATCCGAGGGGGGCGGAAGATACGCAGTATTTT.

The table lists this clonotype with a few counts. The rearrangement links TRBV27 to TRBJ2-1, with unresolved D. Germline V gene data show CDR1 as MNHEY and CDR2 as SMNVEV (reference sequence). The length of the CDR3 is 15 residues. The ends were cut back, 2 bases at V and 2 bases at J, with 10 bases in the middle. The CDR3 sequence is CASSLAGRAYNEQFF. The CDR3 nucleotides are TGTGCCAGCAGTTTAGCCGGAAGGGCCTACAATGAGCAGTTCTTC.

V usage is TRBV28 and J usage is TRBJ2-3; 7 bases align to TRBD2. The CDR3 length is 18 residues. J lost 2 bases, V lost 6 bases, and 17 bases had no gene match. Per the germline V gene, CDR1 is MDHEN and CDR2 is SYDVKM. CDR3 residues: CASSHMGGSSLTTDTQYF. CDR3 bases: TGTGCCAGCAGCCACATGGGCGGGAGTAGTCTTACCACAGATACGCAGTATTTT. Looking up the rest from reference TRBV28 and TRBJ2-3 gives the full variable domain: DVKVTQSSRYLVKRTGEKVFLECVQDMDHENMFWYRQDPGLGLRLIYFSYDVKMKEKGDIPEGYSVSREKKERFSLILESASTNQTSMYLCASSHMGGSSLTTDTQYFGPGTRLTVL.

V and J are TRBV19 and TRBJ1-1, with D perhaps matching TRBD1 (6 bases). V lost 7 bases to trimming and J lost 1 base, with 13 bases between them. Germline V gene lookup returns CDR1 LNHDA and CDR2 SQIVND (reference sequence). The CDR3 runs 14 residues. The CDR3 nucleotides read TGTGCCAGTATCTCGGCGGGGGCGAACACTGAAGCTTTCTTT. Translating gives CASISAGANTEAFF. Full variable domain (remainder filled in from reference TRBV19 and TRBJ1-1): DGGITQSPKYLFRKEGQNVTLSCEQNLNHDAMYWYRQDPGQGLRLIYYSQIVNDFQKGDIAEGYSVSREKKESFPLTVTSAQKNPTAFYLCASISAGANTEAFFGQGTRLTVV.

In this sample, this clonotype turned up a few times. CDR3 nucleotides: TGTGCCAGCAGCTTAGGTAAAGATACGCAGTATTTT. This gives the protein CASSLGKDTQYF. The chain couples TRBV7-9 to TRBJ2-3; D not certain. The CDR3 has 12 residues. Trimming left V 1 base short and J 5 bases short, with 4 bases between. From germline, CDR1 is SEHNR and CDR2 FQNEAQ (reference sequence).

This clonotype has only a few counts. V is TRBV9 and J is TRBJ2-6; a possible D gene is TRBD2 (6 bases). Germline CDR1 SGDLS, CDR2 YYNGEE. The germline V and J ends were trimmed by 0 bases and 0 bases, with 13 bases remaining between them. The CDR3 length is 18 residues. As DNA, the CDR3 is TGTGCCAGCAGCGTAGGCGGGGACGGGAGCTCTGGGGCCAACGTCCTGACTTTC. Translation gives CASSVGGDGSSGANVLTF.